The 10 T cell receptor beta chains presented below share a single source sample, sequenced in a study of blood T cell repertoires in COVID-19. The assay was immunoSEQ multiplex PCR, and TCRdb's table has in-frame clones only and misses some. The table has about 63,000 clones, approximately 80% seen once. The material sequenced was PBMCs or T cells enriched from blood (not recorded which). These receptors all stem from a woman aged 40 to 55 with acute COVID-19.

This clone was observed a few times. This sequence joins TRBV11-2 and TRBJ1-1, with D uncertain. There are 11 residues in the CDR3. Germline V gene sequence: CDR1 SGHAT, CDR2 FQNNGV. V lost 2 bases and J lost 7, with 5 bases in between. The CDR3 protein is CASSLIFEAFF. The CDR3, as DNA: TGTGCCAGCAGCTTAATATTTGAAGCTTTCTTT. The entire variable domain, with the rest obtained from reference TRBV11-2 and TRBJ1-1, is as follows: EAGVAQSPRYKIIEKRQSVAFWCNPISGHATLYWYQQILGQGPKLLIQFQNNGVVDDSQLPKDRFSAERLKGVDSTLKIQPAKLEDSAVYLCASSLIFEAFFGQGTRLTVV.

This rearrangement joins TRBV5-6 to TRBJ1-1; the match to TRBD1 covers 7 bases. Trimming at V came to 3 bases and at J to 4 bases, leaving 6 bases not matched to a gene. The CDR3 loop spans 14 amino acids. Germline V gene sequence: CDR1 SGHDT, CDR2 YYEEEE. As DNA, the CDR3 is TGTGCCAGCAGCTACCCGACAGGGCTCACTGAAGCTTTCTTT. Encoded protein: CASSYPTGLTEAFF.

The chain has TRBV5-4 and TRBJ2-1, with 9 nucleotides matching TRBD1. This CDR3 comprises 16 residues. V shed 0 bases and J 5 bases; nucleotides not matched to a gene: 6. The germline V gene encodes CDR1 SGHNT and CDR2 YYREEE (reference sequence). CDR3 nucleotide sequence: TGTGCCAGCAGCTTGGGGGACAGGGAGTTCGACAATGAGCAGTTCTTC. Amino acids: CASSLGDREFDNEQFF.

The chain carries TRBV3-1 (or the pseudogene TRBV3-2) and TRBJ2-1, with 10 bases lining up with TRBD2. The CDR3 is made up of 14 amino acids. Per the germline V gene, CDR1 is LGHDT and CDR2 is YNNKEL (reference sequence). Unmatched junction bases numbered 11, after V lost 8 bases and J lost 10 bases. CDR3 DNA: TGTGCCAGCGGGGAGAGCGGGAGGGCTCGCGAGCAGTTCTTC. Protein product: CASGESGRAREQFF.

This clone was seen only a few times. The CDR3 sequence: CASSPDPGVYEQFF. CDR3 bases: TGTGCCAGCAGCCCAGACCCCGGGGTTTATGAGCAGTTCTTC. V and J are TRBV9 and TRBJ2-1; D is perhaps TRBD2 (5 bases). This CDR3 contains 14 residues. Germline V gene data show CDR1 as SGDLS and CDR2 as YYNGEE. Between the trimmed V and J ends, which lost 4 bases and 8 bases, there was a span of 16 bases. The full variable domain, completed using reference TRBV9 and TRBJ2-1, is DSGVTQTPKHLITATGQRVTLRCSPRSGDLSVYWYQQSLDQGLQFLIQYYNGEERAKGNILERFSAQQFPDLHSELNLSSLELGDSALYFCASSPDPGVYEQFFGPGTRLTVL.

V gene TRBV9 combines with J gene TRBJ1-2; maybe TRBD1 (5 bases). The CDR3 runs 14 residues. Per germline, CDR1 SGDLS and CDR2 YYNGEE. V lost 4 bases and J 4 bases, leaving 14 bases between the germline ends. The CDR3 DNA follows: TGTGCCAGCAGCCTCTTGGACACAAGCTATGGCTACACCTTC. It specifies CASSLLDTSYGYTF.

The chain is built from TRBV14 and TRBJ2-5; 10 nucleotides match TRBD1. The CDR3 is 16 residues long. V trimming: 3 bases; J trimming: 5 bases; junction bases outside the gene matches: 9. Germline assignment: CDR1 SGHDN and CDR2 FVKESK. CDR3 amino acids: CASSHYRQGAQETQYF. The CDR3 DNA reads as TGTGCCAGCAGCCATTACCGACAGGGGGCACAGGAGACCCAGTACTTC.

This chain uses TRBV15 with TRBJ1-5; D gene ambiguous. Germline values: CDR1 LNHNV, CDR2 YYDKDF (reference sequence). Trimming took 9 bases from V and 9 from J, leaving 9 bases between them. CDR3 size: 10 residues. The CDR3 sequence: CATGEGPQHF. For the CDR3, the DNA is TGTGCCACTGGAGAGGGGCCCCAGCATTTT.

This clone was seen once. The V and J genes are TRBV4-1 and TRBJ2-1; possibly TRBD2 for D (5 bases). This CDR3 has 12 amino acids. The V end was cut by 4 bases, the J end by 5 bases, with 6 bases between. Per the germline V gene, CDR1 is MGHRA and CDR2 is YSYEKL. In DNA, the CDR3 is TGCGCCAGCAGCCCGACTAACAATGAGCAGTTCTTC. Protein sequence: CASSPTNNEQFF.

The V call is TRBV11-2, the J call TRBJ2-5; TRBD1 aligns across 10 bases. Germline assignment: CDR1 SGHAT and CDR2 FQNNGV. The J segment lost 5 bases and the V segment lost 3 bases, leaving 9 bases of the junction unmatched. This CDR3 has 16 residues. CDR3 in DNA: TGTGCCAGCAGCTTCACTCTGACAGGGGGCCGGGAGACCCAGTACTTC. It yields the protein CASSFTLTGGRETQYF.